This TCR beta chain is drawn from a study of T cell responses to AZD1222 COVID-19 vaccine. Overall study findings and caveats: Targets within unmutated variant regions were reportedly found for nearly half of spike-specific TCRs. Donors skewed white British and female; clonal diversity was possibly underestimated.

V was cut by 0 bases and J by 7 bases, with 10 bases left in between. Germline V CDR1 and CDR2: SGHNT, YYREEE (reference sequence). The CDR3 loop spans 13 amino acids. The method was immunoSEQ multiplex PCR; TCRdb's version includes in-frame clones alone and lacks a portion of them. The table includes some 84,000 clones, roughly 85% detected once. As to this clone: Antigen specificity is unknown.

This chain uses TRBV5-4 with TRBJ1-2; D is unclear. The sequenced sample was peripheral blood, obtained 28 days after the second AZD1222 dose. This receptor was identified in an adult who received the AZD1222 COVID-19 vaccine. CDR3 coding DNA: TGTGCCAGCAGCTTGGACAGCCACAGTGGCTACACCTTC. Translation: CASSLDSHSGYTF.